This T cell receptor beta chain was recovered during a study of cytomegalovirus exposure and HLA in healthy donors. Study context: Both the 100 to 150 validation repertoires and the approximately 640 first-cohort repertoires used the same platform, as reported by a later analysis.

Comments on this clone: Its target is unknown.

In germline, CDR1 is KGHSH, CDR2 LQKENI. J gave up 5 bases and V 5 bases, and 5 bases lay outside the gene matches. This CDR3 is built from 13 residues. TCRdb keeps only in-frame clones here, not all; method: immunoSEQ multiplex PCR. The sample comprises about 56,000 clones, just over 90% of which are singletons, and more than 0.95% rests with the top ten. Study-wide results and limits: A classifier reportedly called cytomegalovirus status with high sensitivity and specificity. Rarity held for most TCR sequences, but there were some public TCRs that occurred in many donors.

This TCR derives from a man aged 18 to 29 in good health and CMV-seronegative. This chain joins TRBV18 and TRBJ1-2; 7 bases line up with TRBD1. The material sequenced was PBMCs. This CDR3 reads CASSDTGEYGYTF. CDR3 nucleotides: TGTGCCAGCTCAGATACAGGGGAATATGGCTACACCTTC. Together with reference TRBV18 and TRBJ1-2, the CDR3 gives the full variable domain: NAGVMQNPRHLVRRRGQEARLRCSPMKGHSHVYWYRQLPEEGLKFMVYLQKENIIDESGMPKERFSAEFPKEGPSILRIQQVVRGDSAAYFCASSDTGEYGYTFGSGTRLTVV.